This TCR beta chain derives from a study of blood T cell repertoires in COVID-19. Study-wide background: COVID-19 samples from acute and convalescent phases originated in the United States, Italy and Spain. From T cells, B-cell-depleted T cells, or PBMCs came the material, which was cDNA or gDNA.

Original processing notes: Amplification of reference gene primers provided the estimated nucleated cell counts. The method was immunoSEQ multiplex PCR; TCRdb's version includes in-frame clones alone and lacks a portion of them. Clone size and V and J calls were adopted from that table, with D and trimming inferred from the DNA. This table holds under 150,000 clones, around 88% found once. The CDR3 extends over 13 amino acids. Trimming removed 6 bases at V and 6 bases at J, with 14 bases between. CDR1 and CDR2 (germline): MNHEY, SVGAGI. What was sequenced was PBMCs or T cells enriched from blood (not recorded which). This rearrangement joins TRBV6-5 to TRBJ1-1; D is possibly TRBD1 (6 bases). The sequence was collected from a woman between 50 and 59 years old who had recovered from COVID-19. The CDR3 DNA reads TGTGCCAGCAGAGGGGCAGGGGTTGCTGAAGCTTTCTTT. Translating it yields CASRGAGVAEAFF.